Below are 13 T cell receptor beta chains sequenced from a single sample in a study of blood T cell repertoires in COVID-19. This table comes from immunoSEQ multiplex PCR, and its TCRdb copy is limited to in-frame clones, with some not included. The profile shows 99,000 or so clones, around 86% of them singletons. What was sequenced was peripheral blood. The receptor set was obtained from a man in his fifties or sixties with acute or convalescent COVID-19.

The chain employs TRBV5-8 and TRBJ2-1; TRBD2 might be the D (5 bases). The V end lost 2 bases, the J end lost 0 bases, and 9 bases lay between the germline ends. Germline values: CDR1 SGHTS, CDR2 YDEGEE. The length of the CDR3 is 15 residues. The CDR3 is CASSFLGSSYNEQFF. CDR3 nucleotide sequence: TGTGCCAGCAGCTTTCTAGGGAGCTCCTACAATGAGCAGTTCTTC.

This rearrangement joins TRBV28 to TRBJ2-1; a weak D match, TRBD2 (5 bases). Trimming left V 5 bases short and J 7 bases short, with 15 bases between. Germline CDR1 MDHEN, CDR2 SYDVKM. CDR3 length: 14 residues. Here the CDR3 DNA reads TGTGCCAGCAGTCCCCGGGGAGCGCGGAATGAGCAGTTCTTC. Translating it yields CASSPRGARNEQFF.

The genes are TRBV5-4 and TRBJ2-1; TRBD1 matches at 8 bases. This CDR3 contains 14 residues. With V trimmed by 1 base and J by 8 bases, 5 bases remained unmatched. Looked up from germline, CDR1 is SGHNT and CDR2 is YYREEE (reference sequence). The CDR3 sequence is CASSLPGQGYEQFF. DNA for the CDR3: TGTGCCAGCAGCTTGCCTGGACAGGGTTATGAGCAGTTCTTC. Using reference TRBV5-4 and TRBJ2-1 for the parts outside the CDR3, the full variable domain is ETGVTQSPTHLIKTRGQQVTLRCSSQSGHNTVSWYQQALGQGPQFIFQYYREEENGRGNFPPRFSGLQFPNYSSELNVNALELDDSALYLCASSLPGQGYEQFFGPGTRLTVL.

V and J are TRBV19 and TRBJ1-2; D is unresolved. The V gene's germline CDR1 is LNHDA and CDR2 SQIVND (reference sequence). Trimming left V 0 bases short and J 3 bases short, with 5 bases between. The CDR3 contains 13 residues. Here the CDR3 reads CASSIEAHYGYTF. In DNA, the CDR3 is TGTGCCAGTAGTATAGAGGCACACTATGGCTACACCTTC. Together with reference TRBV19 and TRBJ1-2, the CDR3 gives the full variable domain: DGGITQSPKYLFRKEGQNVTLSCEQNLNHDAMYWYRQDPGQGLRLIYYSQIVNDFQKGDIAEGYSVSREKKESFPLTVTSAQKNPTAFYLCASSIEAHYGYTFGSGTRLTVV.

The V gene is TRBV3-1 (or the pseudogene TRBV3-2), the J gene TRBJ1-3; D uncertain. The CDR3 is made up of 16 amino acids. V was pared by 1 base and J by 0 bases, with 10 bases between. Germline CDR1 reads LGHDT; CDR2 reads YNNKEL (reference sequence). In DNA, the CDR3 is TGTGCCAGCAGCCAAGTGGGAGGACCCTCTGGAAACACCATATATTTT. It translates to CASSQVGGPSGNTIYF.

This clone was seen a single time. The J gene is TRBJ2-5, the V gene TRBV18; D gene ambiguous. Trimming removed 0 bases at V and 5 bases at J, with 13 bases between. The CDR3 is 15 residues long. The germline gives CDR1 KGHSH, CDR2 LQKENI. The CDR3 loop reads CASSPPSLTRETQYF. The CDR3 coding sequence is TGTGCCAGCTCACCACCATCACTGACAAGGGAGACCCAGTACTTC.

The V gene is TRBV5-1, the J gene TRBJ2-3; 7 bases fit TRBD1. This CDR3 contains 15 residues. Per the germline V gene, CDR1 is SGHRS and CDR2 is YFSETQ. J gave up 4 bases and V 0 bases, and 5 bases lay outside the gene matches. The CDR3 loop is CASSLGRTGADTQYF. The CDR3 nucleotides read TGCGCCAGCAGCTTGGGTCGAACAGGGGCAGATACGCAGTATTTT.

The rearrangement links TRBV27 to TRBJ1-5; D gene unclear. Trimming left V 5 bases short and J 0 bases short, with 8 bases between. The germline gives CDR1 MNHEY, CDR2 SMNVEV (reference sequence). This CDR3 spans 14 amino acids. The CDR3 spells CASSREYSNQPQHF. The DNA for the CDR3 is TGTGCCAGCAGTCGTGAGTATAGCAATCAGCCCCAGCATTTT.

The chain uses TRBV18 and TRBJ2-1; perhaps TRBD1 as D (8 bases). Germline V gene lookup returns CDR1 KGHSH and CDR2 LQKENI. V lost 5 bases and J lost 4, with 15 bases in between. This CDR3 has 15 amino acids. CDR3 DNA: TGTGCCAGCTCAATCGACAGGGGAGGGTACAATGAGCAGTTCTTC. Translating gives CASSIDRGGYNEQFF.

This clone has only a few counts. CDR3 loop: CASSDGLAGNSPLHF. The CDR3 DNA sequence: TGTGCCAGCAGTGATGGACTGGCGGGGAATTCACCCCTCCACTTT. The rearrangement uses TRBV7-9 and TRBJ1-6; D unresolved. In germline, CDR1 is SEHNR, CDR2 FQNEAQ (reference sequence). V was clipped by 6 bases and J by 7 bases, with 16 bases between them. The CDR3 length is 15 residues.

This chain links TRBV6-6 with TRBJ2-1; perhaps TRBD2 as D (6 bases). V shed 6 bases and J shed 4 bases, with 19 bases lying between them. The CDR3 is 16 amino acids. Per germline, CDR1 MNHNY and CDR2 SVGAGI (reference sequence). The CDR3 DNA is TGTGCCAGCAGCTACGCCTTAGCGGACCGGTACAATGAGCAGTTCTTC. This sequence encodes CASSYALADRYNEQFF.

CDR3: CASSRGTATNNEQFF. The CDR3 DNA is TGTGCCAGCAGCCGCGGGACGGCAACTAACAATGAGCAGTTCTTC. The V gene is TRBV5-4, the J gene TRBJ2-1; maybe TRBD2 (6 bases). V was clipped by 4 bases and J by 5 bases, with 16 bases between them. The CDR3 is 15 amino acids. CDR1 SGHNT and CDR2 YYREEE come from the germline V gene (reference sequence).

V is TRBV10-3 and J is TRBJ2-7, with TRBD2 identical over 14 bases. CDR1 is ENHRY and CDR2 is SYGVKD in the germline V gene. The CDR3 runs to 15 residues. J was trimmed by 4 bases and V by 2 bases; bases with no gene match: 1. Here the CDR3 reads CAISERTSGRYEQYF. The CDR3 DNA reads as TGTGCCATCAGTGAGCGGACTAGCGGGAGGTACGAGCAGTACTTC.